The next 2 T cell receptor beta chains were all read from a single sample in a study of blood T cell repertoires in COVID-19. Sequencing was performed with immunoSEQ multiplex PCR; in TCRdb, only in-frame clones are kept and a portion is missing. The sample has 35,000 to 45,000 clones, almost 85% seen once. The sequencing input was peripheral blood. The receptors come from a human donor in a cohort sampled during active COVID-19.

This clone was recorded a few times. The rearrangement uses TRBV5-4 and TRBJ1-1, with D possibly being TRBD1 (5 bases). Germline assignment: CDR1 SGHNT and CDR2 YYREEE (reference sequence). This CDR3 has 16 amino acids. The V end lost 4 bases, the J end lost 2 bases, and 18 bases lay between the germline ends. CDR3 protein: CASSPSSTTANTEAFF. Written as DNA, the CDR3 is TGTGCCAGCAGCCCATCCTCAACGACAGCAAACACTGAAGCTTTCTTT.

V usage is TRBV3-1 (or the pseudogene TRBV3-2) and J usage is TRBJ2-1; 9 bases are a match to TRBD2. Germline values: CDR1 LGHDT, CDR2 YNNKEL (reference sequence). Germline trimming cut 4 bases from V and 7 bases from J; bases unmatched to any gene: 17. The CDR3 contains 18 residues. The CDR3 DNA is TGTGCCAGCAGCCCCCTAAGGGTAGCGGGGGCCGGGGCGAATGAGCAGTTCTTC. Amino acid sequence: CASSPLRVAGAGANEQFF.